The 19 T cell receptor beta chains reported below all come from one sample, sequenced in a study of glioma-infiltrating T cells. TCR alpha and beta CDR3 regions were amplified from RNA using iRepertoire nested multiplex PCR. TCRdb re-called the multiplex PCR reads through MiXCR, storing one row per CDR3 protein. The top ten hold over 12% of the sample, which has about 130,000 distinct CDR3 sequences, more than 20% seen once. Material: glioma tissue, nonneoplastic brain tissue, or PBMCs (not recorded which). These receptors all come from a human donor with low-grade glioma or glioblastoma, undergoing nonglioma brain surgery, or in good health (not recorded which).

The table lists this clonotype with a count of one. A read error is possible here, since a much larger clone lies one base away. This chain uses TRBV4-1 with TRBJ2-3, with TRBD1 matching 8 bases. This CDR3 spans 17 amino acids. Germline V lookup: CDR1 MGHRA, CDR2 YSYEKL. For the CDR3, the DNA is TGCGCCAGCAGCCAAGATAGGCGACAGGGGAACACAGATAAGCAGTATTTT. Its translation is CASSQDRRQGNTDKQYF.

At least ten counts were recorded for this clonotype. CDR3 DNA sequence: TGTGCCAGCAGGAGGGACATTAGGAACACTGAAGCTTTCTTT. It encodes CASRRDIRNTEAFF. This chain links TRBV5-4 with TRBJ1-1; TRBD1 is a possible D gene (6 bases). This CDR3 spans 14 amino acids. V lost 5 bases and J lost 1, with 12 bases in between. The germline V gene has CDR1 SGHNT and CDR2 YYREEE (reference sequence).

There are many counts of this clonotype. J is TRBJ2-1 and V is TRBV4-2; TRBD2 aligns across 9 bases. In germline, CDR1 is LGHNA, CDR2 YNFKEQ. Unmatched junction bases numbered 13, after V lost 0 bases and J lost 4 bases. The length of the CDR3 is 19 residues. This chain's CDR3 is CASSQDKLPASGKYNEQFF. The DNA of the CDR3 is TGTGCCAGCAGCCAAGATAAGCTGCCCGCTAGCGGGAAGTACAATGAGCAGTTCTTC.

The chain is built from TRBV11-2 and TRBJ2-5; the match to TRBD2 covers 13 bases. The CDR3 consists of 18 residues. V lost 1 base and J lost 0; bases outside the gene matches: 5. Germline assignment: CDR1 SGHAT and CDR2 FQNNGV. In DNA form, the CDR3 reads TGTGCCAGCAGCTTAGGTCTTGGGACTAGCGGGAACCAAGAGACCCAGTACTTC. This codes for CASSLGLGTSGNQETQYF.

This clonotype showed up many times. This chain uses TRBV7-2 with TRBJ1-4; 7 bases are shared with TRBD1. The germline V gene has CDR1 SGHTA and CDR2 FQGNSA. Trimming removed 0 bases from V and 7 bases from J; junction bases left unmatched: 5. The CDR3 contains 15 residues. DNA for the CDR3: TGTGCCAGCAGCTTAGCCGGGACAGTAGGTGAAAAACTGTTTTTT. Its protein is CASSLAGTVGEKLFF.

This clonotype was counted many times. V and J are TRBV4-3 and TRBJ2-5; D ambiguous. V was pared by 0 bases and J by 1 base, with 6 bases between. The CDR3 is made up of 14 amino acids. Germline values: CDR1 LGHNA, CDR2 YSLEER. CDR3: CASSQDWGQETQYF. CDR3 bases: TGCGCCAGCAGCCAAGACTGGGGCCAAGAGACCCAGTACTTC.

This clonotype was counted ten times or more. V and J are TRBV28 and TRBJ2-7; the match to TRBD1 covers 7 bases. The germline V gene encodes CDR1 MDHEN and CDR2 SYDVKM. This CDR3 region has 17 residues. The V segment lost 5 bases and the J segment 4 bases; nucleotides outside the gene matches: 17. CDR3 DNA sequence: TGTGCCAGCAGTCCGACCGTTGACGGGACAGCCGTGTACGAGCAGTACTTC. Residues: CASSPTVDGTAVYEQYF.

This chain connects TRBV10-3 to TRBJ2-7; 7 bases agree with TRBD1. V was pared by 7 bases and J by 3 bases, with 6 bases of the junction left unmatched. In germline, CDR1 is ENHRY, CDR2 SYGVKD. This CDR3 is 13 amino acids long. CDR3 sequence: CAINSDRDYEQYF. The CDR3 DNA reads TGTGCCATCAATAGCGACAGGGACTACGAGCAGTACTTC.

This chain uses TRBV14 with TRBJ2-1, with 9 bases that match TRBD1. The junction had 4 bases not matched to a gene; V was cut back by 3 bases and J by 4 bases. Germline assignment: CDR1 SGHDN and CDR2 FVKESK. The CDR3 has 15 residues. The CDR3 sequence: CASSQLGQGYNEQFF. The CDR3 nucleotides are TGTGCCAGCAGCCAGTTGGGACAGGGTTACAATGAGCAGTTCTTC.

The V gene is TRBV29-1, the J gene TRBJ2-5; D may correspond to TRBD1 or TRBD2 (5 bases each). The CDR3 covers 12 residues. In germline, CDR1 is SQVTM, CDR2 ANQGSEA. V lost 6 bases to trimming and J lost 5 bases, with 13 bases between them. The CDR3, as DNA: TGCAGCGTAGCCAGGGAGAGGGAGACCCAGTACTTC. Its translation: CSVARERETQYF.

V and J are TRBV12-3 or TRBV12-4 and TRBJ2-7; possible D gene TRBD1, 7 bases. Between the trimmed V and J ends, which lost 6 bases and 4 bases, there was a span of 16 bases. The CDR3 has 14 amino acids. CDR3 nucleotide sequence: TGTGCCAGCAGACCAGGGGGGAGAAGTTACGAGCAGTACTTC. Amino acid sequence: CASRPGGRSYEQYF.

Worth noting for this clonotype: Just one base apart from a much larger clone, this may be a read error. The CDR3 region is CASAPRHERAYNEQFF. The DNA of the CDR3 is TGTGCCAGCGCGCCCCGACACGAGCGGGCGTACAATGAGCAGTTCTTC. V gene TRBV28 combines with J gene TRBJ2-1, with D maybe TRBD2 (6 bases). Trimming took 8 bases from V and 4 from J, leaving 21 bases between them. CDR3 length: 16 amino acids. Germline loops: CDR1 MDHEN, CDR2 SYDVKM.

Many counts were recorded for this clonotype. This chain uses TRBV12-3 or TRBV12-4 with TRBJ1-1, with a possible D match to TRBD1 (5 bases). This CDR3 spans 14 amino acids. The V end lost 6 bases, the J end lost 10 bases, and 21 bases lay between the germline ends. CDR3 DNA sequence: TGTGCCAGCAGACTGGTGGCGGGGACGAACGGAGCTTTCTTT. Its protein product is CASRLVAGTNGAFF.

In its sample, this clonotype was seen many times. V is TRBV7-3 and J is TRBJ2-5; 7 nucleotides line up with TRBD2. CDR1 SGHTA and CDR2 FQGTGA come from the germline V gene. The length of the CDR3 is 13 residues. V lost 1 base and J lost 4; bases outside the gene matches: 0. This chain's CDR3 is CASSLREGETQYF. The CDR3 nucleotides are TGTGCCAGCAGCTTAAGGGAGGGAGAGACCCAGTACTTC.

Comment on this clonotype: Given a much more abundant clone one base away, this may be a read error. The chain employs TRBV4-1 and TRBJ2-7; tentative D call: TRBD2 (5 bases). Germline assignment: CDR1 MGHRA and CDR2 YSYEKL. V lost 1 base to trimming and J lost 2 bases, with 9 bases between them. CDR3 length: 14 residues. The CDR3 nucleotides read TGCGCCAGCAGCCAAGCCCTCGGGACCTACGAGCAGTACTTC. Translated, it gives CASSQALGTYEQYF.

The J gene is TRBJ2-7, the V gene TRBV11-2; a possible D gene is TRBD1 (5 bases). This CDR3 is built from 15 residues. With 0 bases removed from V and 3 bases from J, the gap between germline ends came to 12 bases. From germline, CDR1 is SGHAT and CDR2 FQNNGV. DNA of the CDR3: TGTGCCAGCAGCTTAGACTGGAACCAGGGCTACGAGCAGTACTTC. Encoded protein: CASSLDWNQGYEQYF. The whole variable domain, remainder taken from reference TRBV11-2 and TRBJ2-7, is EAGVAQSPRYKIIEKRQSVAFWCNPISGHATLYWYQQILGQGPKLLIQFQNNGVVDDSQLPKDRFSAERLKGVDSTLKIQPAKLEDSAVYLCASSLDWNQGYEQYFGPGTRLTVT.

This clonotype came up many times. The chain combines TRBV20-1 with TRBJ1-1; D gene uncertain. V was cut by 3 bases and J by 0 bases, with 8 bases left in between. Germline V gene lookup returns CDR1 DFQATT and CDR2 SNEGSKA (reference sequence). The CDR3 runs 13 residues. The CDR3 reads CSARRQVNTEAFF. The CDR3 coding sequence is TGCAGTGCTAGGCGGCAGGTGAACACTGAAGCTTTCTTT.

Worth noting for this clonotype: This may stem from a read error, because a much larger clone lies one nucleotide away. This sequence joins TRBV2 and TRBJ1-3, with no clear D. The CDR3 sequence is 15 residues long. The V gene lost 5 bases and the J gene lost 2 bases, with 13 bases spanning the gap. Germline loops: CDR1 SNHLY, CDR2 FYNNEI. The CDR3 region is CASSSPMEAGNTIYF. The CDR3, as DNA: TGTGCCAGCAGTTCCCCTATGGAGGCTGGAAACACCATATATTTT.

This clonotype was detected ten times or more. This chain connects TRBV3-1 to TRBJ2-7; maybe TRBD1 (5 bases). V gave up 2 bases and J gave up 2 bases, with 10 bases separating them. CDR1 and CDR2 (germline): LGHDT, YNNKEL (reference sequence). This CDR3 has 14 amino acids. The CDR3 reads CASSQYQGTYEQYF. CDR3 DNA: TGTGCCAGCAGCCAATATCAGGGCACCTACGAGCAGTACTTC.